Below, 15 T cell receptor beta chains from the same sample are listed, as sequenced in a study of memory CD8 T cells in hepatitis C reinfection. The time point here: pre-reinfection, 55 to 20 weeks before reinfection detection. The sorted cells went straight to TCR sequencing with no prior in vitro expansion. Some clones are missing from TCRdb's copy, which holds only in-frame ones; the method was immunoSEQ multiplex PCR. Of over 45,000 clones in the sample, roughly 90% were seen once. The sample was naive CD8+ T cells sorted from blood. These receptors were taken from a young man with hepatitis C virus infection.

V gene TRBV5-6 combines with J gene TRBJ2-5, with 9 nucleotides matching TRBD1. The trim removed 5 bases at V and 9 bases at J, leaving 11 bases unmatched. The CDR3 sequence is 14 residues long. CDR1 is SGHDT, CDR2 YYEEEE, per germline. Here the CDR3 reads CASREGQGLGAQYF. As DNA, the CDR3 is TGTGCCAGCAGGGAGGGACAGGGTCTGGGAGCCCAGTACTTC.

This clone has just a few counts. J is TRBJ1-1 and V is TRBV6-5; D may be TRBD1 (6 bases). This CDR3 spans 14 amino acids. V was clipped by 5 bases and J by 2 bases, with 12 bases between them. Germline V CDR1 and CDR2: MNHEY, SVGAGI. The CDR3 loop reads CASSPMDSNTEAFF. Here the CDR3 DNA reads TGTGCCAGCAGTCCCATGGACAGTAACACTGAAGCTTTCTTT.

V and J are TRBV6-6 and TRBJ1-5; D gene uncertain. Germline CDR1 MNHNY, CDR2 SVGAGI (reference sequence). Trimming took 6 bases from V and 2 from J, leaving 14 bases between them. This CDR3 region has 15 residues. The CDR3 is CASSPDLGGNQPQHF. CDR3 in DNA: TGTGCCAGCAGCCCAGATCTCGGAGGCAATCAGCCCCAGCATTTT.

The chain has TRBV11-2 and TRBJ2-3; 10 positions match TRBD1. V lost 1 base, J lost 4 bases, and 2 bases stayed unmatched. CDR1 SGHAT and CDR2 FQNNGV come from the germline V gene. The CDR3 runs to 15 residues. CDR3 nucleotides: TGTGCCAGCAGCTTAGTAGGACAGGGGGCAGATACGCAGTATTTT. It translates to CASSLVGQGADTQYF.

This clone was recorded only once. CDR3 nucleotides: TGTGCCAGCAGCGTAGTCGGAGGGGAGGAGACCCAGTACTTC. Protein sequence: CASSVVGGEETQYF. This chain connects TRBV9 to TRBJ2-5, with D perhaps TRBD2 (6 bases). CDR3 size: 14 residues. Trimming left V 0 bases short and J 5 bases short, with 11 bases between. Germline-derived CDR1 and CDR2 are SGDLS and YYNGEE.

Note on this clone: The sample carries other DNA sequences with the same CDR3. The rearrangement links TRBV9 to TRBJ1-5; D unresolved. Trimming pared 0 bases from V and 0 bases from J, leaving 7 bases between. The CDR3 contains 15 residues. Germline V gene lookup returns CDR1 SGDLS and CDR2 YYNGEE. For the CDR3, the DNA is TGTGCCAGCAGCGTAGGTAGTTATAGCAATCAGCCCCAGCATTTT. Its translation: CASSVGSYSNQPQHF.

The chain employs TRBV2 and TRBJ2-7; D is perhaps TRBD1 (5 bases). The length of the CDR3 is 13 residues. Trimming took off 5 bases at V and 3 bases at J, with 11 bases between the two ends. Germline lookup yields CDR1 SNHLY and CDR2 FYNNEI. DNA of the CDR3: TGTGCCAGCAGTCCCGACAGTAACTACGAGCAGTACTTC. Its translation is CASSPDSNYEQYF.

This chain uses TRBV6-1 with TRBJ1-1; D is possibly TRBD1 (6 bases). The CDR3 totals 14 residues. Between the trimmed V and J ends, which lost 3 bases and 8 bases, there was a span of 16 bases. Germline lookup yields CDR1 MNHNS and CDR2 SASEGT. This CDR3 is CASSDPTQGSEAFF. The CDR3 DNA reads TGTGCCAGCAGTGATCCGACACAGGGTTCGGAAGCTTTCTTT.

This chain connects TRBV9 to TRBJ2-2, with unresolved D. V lost 0 bases to trimming and J lost 4 bases, with 4 bases between them. The germline CDR1 and CDR2 sequences are SGDLS and YYNGEE. The CDR3 totals 13 residues. The DNA of the CDR3 is TGTGCCAGCAGCGTAGACGGCACCGGGGAGCTGTTTTTT. Amino acids: CASSVDGTGELFF.

This sequence joins TRBV5-1 and TRBJ2-3; TRBD1 might be the D (6 bases). Germline V CDR1 and CDR2: SGHRS, YFSETQ. The CDR3 length is 15 residues. V was pared by 4 bases and J by 6 bases, with 18 bases between. CDR3 sequence (DNA): TGCGCCAGCAGCCGACCGGACAGAACCAGGGATACGCAGTATTTT. This encodes CASSRPDRTRDTQYF.

V usage is TRBV19 and J usage is TRBJ1-5; tentatively, D is TRBD1 (6 bases). There are 14 residues in the CDR3. The germline V gene has CDR1 LNHDA and CDR2 SQIVND (reference sequence). V was clipped by 2 bases and J by 6 bases, with 11 bases between them. CDR3 DNA: TGTGCCAGTAGTATAAGGCAGGGGCCTCAGCCCCAGCATTTT. Encoded protein: CASSIRQGPQPQHF.

This clone appeared once. The chain couples TRBV7-6 to TRBJ1-2; 7 nucleotides agree with TRBD1. The CDR3 has 14 amino acids. Germline assignment: CDR1 SGHVS and CDR2 FNYEAQ. Germline trimming cut 5 bases from V and 3 bases from J; bases unmatched to any gene: 6. This chain's CDR3 is CASSPTQGDYGYTF. CDR3 DNA: TGTGCCAGCAGCCCAACCCAGGGGGACTATGGCTACACCTTC.

The gene calls are TRBV6-1 and TRBJ2-7; 7 bases match TRBD1. Trimming cost V 6 bases and J 2 bases; bases outside gene matches: 10. From germline, CDR1 is MNHNS and CDR2 SASEGT. This CDR3 has 15 amino acids. DNA of the CDR3: TGTGCCAGCAGCGCCTACAGGGGCCCCCCCTACGAGCAGTACTTC. It codes for CASSAYRGPPYEQYF.

The gene calls are TRBV4-1 and TRBJ2-7, with TRBD2 as a possible D gene (7 bases). Trimming took 6 bases from V and 1 from J, leaving 19 bases between them. The CDR3 contains 16 residues. Looked up from germline, CDR1 is MGHRA and CDR2 is YSYEKL. The CDR3 bases are TGCGCCAGCAGTCCGACCGGGGGGCCAGGGTCCTACGAGCAGTACTTC. This encodes CASSPTGGPGSYEQYF.

This sequence joins TRBV11-1 and TRBJ2-7; D remains ambiguous. This CDR3 region has 13 residues. The germline V gene has CDR1 SGHAT and CDR2 FQDESV (reference sequence). V lost 2 bases to trimming and J lost 1 base, with 6 bases between them. DNA for the CDR3: TGTGCCAGCAGCTTACACTTGTCCTACGAGCAGTACTTC. Translation gives CASSLHLSYEQYF.